This paragraph covers one TCR beta chain sequence. Germline CDR1 reads MNHNS; CDR2 reads SASEGT. The CDR3 consists of 13 residues. Trimming stripped 5 bases from V and 3 bases from J, with 10 bases between. Using immunoSEQ multiplex PCR, the repertoire was profiled, and TCRdb retains in-frame clones only, with some absent. Of around 45,000 clones detected, under 85% appear once; the ten largest clones hold approximately 0.58%. The sample belongs to a study of memory CD4+ T cells and cytomegalovirus serostatus. Single viable CD3+CD4+CD8-CD45RO+ cells were sorted as the memory CD4+ T cells. Material for sequencing was memory CD4+ T cells from blood. The rearrangement joins TRBV6-1 to TRBJ2-5; D is possibly TRBD2 (6 bases). This TCR was sampled from an adult in good health and CMV-seronegative. The CDR3, as DNA: TGTGCCAGCAGTCGCGGGGCTAAAGAGACCCAGTACTTC. It encodes CASSRGAKETQYF.